This T cell receptor (beta chain) was identified during a study of T cell responses to AZD1222 COVID-19 vaccine (dated by TCRdb to 2020 to 2023). Describing the broader study: TCR sequencing covered more than 230 trial participants: approximately 200 given two doses of AZD1222 and about 26 given two doses of MenACWY control vaccine. Trial participants were enrolled by age into subgroups of 18-55, 56-69 and 70-plus years, and around 150, 28 and 57 TCR-sequenced participants, respectively, were included in these subgroups. Broad study findings and their caveats: Conclusions about previously exposed vaccinees are limited because only a handful of AZD1222 recipients were SARS-CoV-2 seropositive at baseline. Nearly half of unique spike-specific TCRs reportedly recognized epitopes outside regions mutated in the B.1.351 and B.1.1.7 variants. Vaccine-associated CD4 TCRs spanned the whole spike protein, with dominant responses in regions 160-218 and 743-854. The 56-69-year group was small, and its depth increase did not reach significance, likely because of low power. After two AZD1222 doses, spike-specific TCR breadth and depth were significantly higher than at day 0 and than in MenACWY recipients. Because no samples from the day 14 peak response were available, repertoires could be characterized only after the peak T cell response. Most participants were white British and females outnumbered males, and the authors suggested that clonal diversity may have been underestimated.

Looking up the germline V gene (reference sequence) yields CDR1 LNHDA and CDR2 SQIVND. Spanning cysteine to phenylalanine, the CDR3 consists of 14 amino acids. Only the CDR3 DNA stays, 42 bases, in frame from base 1. The V end gives up 4 bases and the J end 6 bases, leaving 5 bases in the junction not matched to a gene. The CDR3 regions of human TCRbeta chains were analyzed by immunosequencing. From the authors' description of their analysis: TCRs in the repertoires were compared against a reference library of SARS-CoV-2-specific TCRs that had been generated with the MIRA antigen-specificity platform. Breadth was defined as the fraction of unique TCRs that were SARS-CoV-2-associated, and depth was defined as the fraction of total T cells that were SARS-CoV-2-associated. Using the MIRA data, each spike-specific TCR was mapped to the spike region that the TCR reacts to and placed in a CD4 or CD8 class. Log10-transformed breadth and depth values were compared by one-way ANOVA with Sidak's multiple comparisons tests. What TCRdb holds here is the immuneACCESS table cut down to in-frame rearrangements. Part of the clones is not present; checked against another copy, under half of the missing clones reflect an unresolved V gene, and the others are unexplained. V, J and clone size are taken as reported in that table, and D and trimming were inferred from the DNA itself. The sample table lists roughly 150,000 clones, roughly 92% of them with a count of one. The ten largest clones take up 9.3% of the sample.

The meaning of the sample's time point label: about 28 days (+/-7) after the second vaccine dose. AZD1222 recipients given second doses at about 4 weeks or at about 12 weeks were pooled, since spike-specific TCR depth and breadth were not found to differ between the two schedules. The vaccinee samples were drawn from two UK trials, COV001 and COV002, one of which was a single-blind randomized controlled phase 2/3 trial testing AZD1222 (ChAdOx1 nCoV-19) in healthy adults. For TCRbeta chain sequencing, PBMC samples from trial participants were taken at day 0 and at day 28 after the second dose. As for this clone: No cognate antigen has been identified for it. Per-base qualities were not stored, and no clone one base away is much larger.

The material was peripheral blood, obtained 28 days after the second AZD1222 dose. The clonotype was recovered from an adult who received the AZD1222 COVID-19 vaccine. The chain employs TRBV19 and TRBJ1-2; TRBD1 aligns with 10 central bases. The CDR3 here reads CASSTTGGDDGYTF. The DNA sequence is given as TGTGCCAGTAGTACGACAGGGGGCGATGATGGCTACACCTTC.